This T cell receptor beta chain was identified in a study of response to subunit inactivated influenza vaccine. Findings and caveats of the study: Each seasonal influenza vaccination, the authors suggested, recruits few new T cells.

TCRdb used MiXCR to reprocess the RT-PCR reads, holding one entry per CDR3 protein. The sample lists more than 150,000 distinct CDR3 sequences; about a tenth were seen once. In the case of this clonotype: As yet, its antigen is unknown.

The sequence was collected from a man aged 50-60 years who received an inactivated influenza vaccine. The sequenced sample was non-naive T cells sorted from PBMCs, obtained on the day of vaccination.

The CDR3 loop is CASSQEIIATNEKLFF. The CDR3 DNA reads TGTGCCAGCAGCCAAGAAATCATTGCAACTAATGAAAAACTGTTTTTT. V usage is TRBV7-8 and J usage is TRBJ1-4; D is ambiguous. Germline assignment: CDR1 SGHVS and CDR2 FQNEAQ. V shed 5 bases and J shed 0 bases, with 13 bases lying between them. This CDR3 region has 16 residues. Based on the CDR3 plus reference TRBV7-8 and TRBJ1-4, the full variable domain is GAGVSQSPRYKVAKRGQDVALRCDPISGHVSLFWYQQALGQGPEFLTYFQNEAQLDKSGLPSDRFFAERPEGSVSTLKIQRTQQEDSAVYLCASSQEIIATNEKLFFGSGTQLSVL.